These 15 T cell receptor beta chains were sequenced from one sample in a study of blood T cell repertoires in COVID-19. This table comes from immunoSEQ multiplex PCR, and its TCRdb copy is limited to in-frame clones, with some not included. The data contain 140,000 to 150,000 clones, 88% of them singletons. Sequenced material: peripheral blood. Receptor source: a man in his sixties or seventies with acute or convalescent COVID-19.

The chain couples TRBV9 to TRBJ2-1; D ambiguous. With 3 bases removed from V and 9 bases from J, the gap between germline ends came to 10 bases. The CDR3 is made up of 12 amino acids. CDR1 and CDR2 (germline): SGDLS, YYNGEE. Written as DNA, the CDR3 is TGTGCCAGCAGCGCCTTCGGTGGTGAGCAGTTCTTC. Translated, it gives CASSAFGGEQFF.

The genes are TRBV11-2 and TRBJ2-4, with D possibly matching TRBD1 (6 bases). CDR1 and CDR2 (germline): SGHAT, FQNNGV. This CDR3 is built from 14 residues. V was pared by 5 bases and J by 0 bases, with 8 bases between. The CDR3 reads CASSLQGAKNIQYF. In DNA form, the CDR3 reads TGTGCCAGCAGCCTACAGGGAGCCAAAAACATTCAGTACTTC.

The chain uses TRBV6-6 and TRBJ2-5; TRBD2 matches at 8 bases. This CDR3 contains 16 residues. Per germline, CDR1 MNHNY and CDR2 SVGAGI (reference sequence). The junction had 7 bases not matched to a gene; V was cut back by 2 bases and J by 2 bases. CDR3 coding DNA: TGTGCCAGCAGTTACAGGAGGATAGCGGGACAAGAGACCCAGTACTTC. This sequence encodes CASSYRRIAGQETQYF.

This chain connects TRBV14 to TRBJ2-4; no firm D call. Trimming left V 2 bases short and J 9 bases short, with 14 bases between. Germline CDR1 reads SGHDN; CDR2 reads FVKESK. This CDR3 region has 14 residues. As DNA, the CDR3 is TGTGCCAGCAGCCAATCTAGTCGGAAAGGCATTCAGTACTTC. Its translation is CASSQSSRKGIQYF.

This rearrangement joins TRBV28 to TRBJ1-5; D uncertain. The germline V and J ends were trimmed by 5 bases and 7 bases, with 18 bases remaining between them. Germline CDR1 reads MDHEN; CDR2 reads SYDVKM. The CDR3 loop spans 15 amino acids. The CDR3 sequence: CASSTTQFSGQPQHF. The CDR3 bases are TGTGCCAGCAGTACTACTCAATTCTCGGGACAGCCCCAGCATTTT.

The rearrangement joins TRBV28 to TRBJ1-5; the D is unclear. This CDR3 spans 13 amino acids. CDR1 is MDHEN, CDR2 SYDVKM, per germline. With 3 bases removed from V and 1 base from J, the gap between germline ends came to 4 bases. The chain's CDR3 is CASSFISNQPQHF. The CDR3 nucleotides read TGTGCCAGCAGTTTTATCAGCAATCAGCCCCAGCATTTT.

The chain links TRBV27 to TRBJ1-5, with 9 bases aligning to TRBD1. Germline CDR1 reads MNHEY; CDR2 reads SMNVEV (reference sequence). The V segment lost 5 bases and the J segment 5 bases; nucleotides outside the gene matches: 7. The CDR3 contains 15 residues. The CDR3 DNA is TGTGCCAGCAGTGCCGGGACAGGGCTATATCAGCCCCAGCATTTT. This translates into CASSAGTGLYQPQHF.

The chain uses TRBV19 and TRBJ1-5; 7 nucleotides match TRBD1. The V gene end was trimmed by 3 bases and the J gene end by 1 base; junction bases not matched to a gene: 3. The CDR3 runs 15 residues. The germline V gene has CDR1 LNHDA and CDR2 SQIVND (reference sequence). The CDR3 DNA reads TGTGCCAGTAGTATTCAGACAGGGAGCAATCAGCCCCAGCATTTT. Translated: CASSIQTGSNQPQHF.

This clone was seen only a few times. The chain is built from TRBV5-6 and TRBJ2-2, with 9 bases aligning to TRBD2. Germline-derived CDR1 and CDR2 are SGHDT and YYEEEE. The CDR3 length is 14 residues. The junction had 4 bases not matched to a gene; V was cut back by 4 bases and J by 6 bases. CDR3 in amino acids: CASSPSGRPGELFF. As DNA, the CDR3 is TGTGCCAGCAGCCCAAGCGGGAGGCCCGGGGAGCTGTTTTTT.

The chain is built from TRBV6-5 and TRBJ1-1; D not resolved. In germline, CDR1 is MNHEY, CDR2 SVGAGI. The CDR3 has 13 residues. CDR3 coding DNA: TGTGCGGCAACGGCGGAAGGAGGGACTGAAGCTTTCTTT. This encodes CAATAEGGTEAFF.

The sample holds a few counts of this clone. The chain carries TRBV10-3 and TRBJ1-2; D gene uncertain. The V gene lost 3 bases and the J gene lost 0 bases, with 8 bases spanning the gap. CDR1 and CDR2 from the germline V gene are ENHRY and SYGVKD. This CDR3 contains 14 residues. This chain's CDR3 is CAISEGSTNYGYTF. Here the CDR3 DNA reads TGTGCCATCAGTGAAGGTAGCACTAACTATGGCTACACCTTC.

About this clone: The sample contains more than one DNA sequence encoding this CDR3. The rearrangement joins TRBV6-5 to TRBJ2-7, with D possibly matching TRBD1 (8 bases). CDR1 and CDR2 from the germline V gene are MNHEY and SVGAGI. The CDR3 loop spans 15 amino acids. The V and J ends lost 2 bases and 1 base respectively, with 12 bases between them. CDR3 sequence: CASSYSGTGSYEQYF. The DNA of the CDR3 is TGTGCCAGCAGTTACAGCGGGACAGGATCCTACGAGCAGTACTTC.

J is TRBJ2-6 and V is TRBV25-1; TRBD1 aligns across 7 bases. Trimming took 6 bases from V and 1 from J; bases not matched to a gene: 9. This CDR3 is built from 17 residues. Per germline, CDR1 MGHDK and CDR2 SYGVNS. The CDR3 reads CASSVRDSISGANVLTF. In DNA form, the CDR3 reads TGTGCCAGCAGCGTACGGGACAGCATTTCTGGGGCCAACGTCCTGACTTTC.

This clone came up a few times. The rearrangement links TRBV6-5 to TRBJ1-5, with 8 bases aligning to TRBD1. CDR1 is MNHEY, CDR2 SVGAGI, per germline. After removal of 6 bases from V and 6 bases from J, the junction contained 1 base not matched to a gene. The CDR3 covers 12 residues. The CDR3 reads CASRGTGQPQHF. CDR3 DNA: TGTGCCAGCAGGGGGACAGGTCAGCCCCAGCATTTT.

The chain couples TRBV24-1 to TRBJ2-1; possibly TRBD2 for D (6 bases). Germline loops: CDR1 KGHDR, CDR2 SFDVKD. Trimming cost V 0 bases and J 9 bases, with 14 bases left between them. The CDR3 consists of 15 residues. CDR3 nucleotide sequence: TGTGCCACCAGTGATTTGGGGCTAGCGAAGGGTGAGCAGTTCTTC. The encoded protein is CATSDLGLAKGEQFF.